A selection of T cell receptor beta chains follows, all from one sample in a study of shared clonotypes between healthy human individuals. Repertoires were generated with immunoSEQ multiplex PCR, while TCRdb's copy carries only in-frame clones and drops some. The data show approximately 2.5 million clones, over 85% seen once. Sequencing input: naive CD4+ T cells sorted from blood. Source of these receptors: a man between 18 and 29 years old in good health. CDR3s include the opening cysteine and the closing phenylalanine or tryptophan. The order of the fields is V gene, D gene, CDR3 length, clone size, J gene, CDR3 protein, CDR3 DNA. D genes are given only for firm matches. Rows may omit the clone size; those that give it use once, few, many or a size class.

V: TRBV7-2; D: NA; length: 16; size: NA; J: TRBJ2-3; CDR3: CASSLVRFASTDTQYF; DNA: TGTGCCAGCAGCTTAGTTCGCTTCGCCTCCACAGATACGCAGTATTTT
V: TRBV9; D: TRBD1; length: 17; size: NA; J: TRBJ1-3; CDR3: CASSLEGQGSLGNTIYF; DNA: TGTGCCAGCAGCCTGGAGGGACAGGGGTCTCTGGGAAACACCATATATTTT
V: TRBV2; D: TRBD1; length: 12; size: NA; J: TRBJ2-7; CDR3: CASSSGTGEQYF; DNA: TGTGCCAGCAGTTCCGGGACAGGGGAGCAGTACTTC
V: TRBV21-1; D: NA; length: 15; size: NA; J: TRBJ2-1; CDR3: CASSTSSGSFNEQFF; DNA: TGTGCCAGCAGCACTTCTAGCGGGAGTTTCAATGAGCAGTTCTTC
V: TRBV30; D: TRBD2; length: 15; size: NA; J: TRBJ2-5; CDR3: CAWTRRGAGAETQYF; DNA: TGTGCCTGGACCCGCCGGGGAGCGGGGGCGGAGACCCAGTACTTC
V: TRBV28; D: NA; length: 15; size: NA; J: TRBJ2-7; CDR3: CASSLPTSRDDEQYF; DNA: TGTGCCAGCAGTTTGCCCACATCCAGGGACGACGAGCAGTACTTC
V: TRBV10-3; D: NA; length: 15; size: NA; J: TRBJ1-2; CDR3: CAISERGTDAYGYTF; DNA: TGTGCCATCAGTGAGAGAGGGACCGACGCCTATGGCTACACCTTC
V: TRBV9; D: NA; length: 14; size: NA; J: TRBJ2-5; CDR3: CASSVEGVGETQYF; DNA: TGTGCCAGCAGCGTAGAGGGGGTTGGAGAGACCCAGTACTTC
V: TRBV4-3; D: TRBD2; length: 16; size: once; J: TRBJ2-7; CDR3: CASSHGTSGTIYEQYF; DNA: TGCGCCAGCAGCCACGGGACTAGCGGAACAATTTACGAGCAGTACTTC
V: TRBV5-1; D: NA; length: 14; size: NA; J: TRBJ1-1; CDR3: CASSLEGNRPEAFF; DNA: TGCGCCAGCAGCTTGGAGGGTAATCGGCCTGAAGCTTTCTTT
V: TRBV29-1; D: TRBD1; length: 15; size: NA; J: TRBJ1-1; CDR3: CSVDDRGMGNTEAFF; DNA: TGCAGCGTTGACGACAGGGGAATGGGGAACACTGAAGCTTTCTTT
V: TRBV19; D: TRBD2; length: 18; size: NA; J: TRBJ2-1; CDR3: CASKGGLAGGRSYNEQFF; DNA: TGTGCCAGTAAGGGAGGACTAGCGGGAGGGCGGTCCTACAATGAGCAGTTCTTC
V: TRBV29-1; D: TRBD1; length: 13; size: few; J: TRBJ1-1; CDR3: CSVETGVRTEAFF; DNA: TGCAGCGTCGAGACAGGGGTCCGAACTGAAGCTTTCTTT
V: TRBV11-2; D: NA; length: 15; size: NA; J: TRBJ1-6; CDR3: CASSPGNGYNSPLHF; DNA: TGTGCCAGCAGCCCCGGAAATGGGTATAATTCACCCCTCCACTTT
V: TRBV18; D: NA; length: 18; size: NA; J: TRBJ2-6; CDR3: CASSPSTGPSRGANVLTF; DNA: TGTGCCAGCTCACCAAGCACAGGCCCTTCTAGAGGGGCCAACGTCCTGACTTTC
V: TRBV7-9; D: NA; length: 15; size: NA; J: TRBJ1-6; CDR3: CASSGSTGIGSPLHF; DNA: TGTGCCAGCAGCGGCAGTACAGGGATTGGGTCACCCCTCCACTTT
V: TRBV18; D: TRBD1; length: 16; size: NA; J: TRBJ2-2; CDR3: CASSPGTGGLTGELFF; DNA: TGTGCCAGCTCACCCGGCACAGGGGGCCTCACCGGGGAGCTGTTTTTT